These T cell receptor beta chains were read from a single sample in a study of blood T cell repertoires in COVID-19. Libraries were prepared by immunoSEQ multiplex PCR; TCRdb keeps only in-frame clonotypes and omits some of them. The sample records 80,000 to 100,000 clones, over 60% being singletons. Material: peripheral blood. The receptors shown here come from a man aged 45-65 years who had recovered from COVID-19. Both conserved end residues are part of each CDR3. The order of the fields is D gene, V gene, clone size, J gene, CDR3 DNA, CDR3 protein. The D gene is left open where the match is weak. Not all rows give a size; the values are once, few, many and, for expanded clones, a class.

NA	TRBV18	NA	TRBJ2-3	TGTGCCAGCTCAACTAGCCTTGACACAGATACGCAGTATTTT	CASSTSLDTDTQYF
TRBD1	TRBV19	NA	TRBJ2-7	TGTGCCAGTACACGACAGGGGGGGACCTACGAGCAGTACTTC	CASTRQGGTYEQYF
TRBD1	TRBV5-1	once	TRBJ1-4	TGCGCCAGCAGTAATCAACAGGGGCCTAATGAAAAACTGTTTTTT	CASSNQQGPNEKLFF
NA	TRBV2	few	TRBJ1-1	TGTGCCAGCAGTGCGAGTTCACGTCTAAGGAACACTGAAGCTTTCTTT	CASSASSRLRNTEAFF
TRBD2	TRBV5-4	NA	TRBJ2-2	TGTGCCAGCAGCCCCGGGACTAGCGGTCCCGGGGAGCTGTTTTTT	CASSPGTSGPGELFF
NA	TRBV9	NA	TRBJ1-1	TGTGCCAGCAGCGGCAGGGGTGTGGGGACTGAAGCTTTCTTT	CASSGRGVGTEAFF
NA	TRBV7-9	NA	TRBJ1-1	TGTGCCAGCAGCTTTATAAACACTGAAGCTTTCTTT	CASSFINTEAFF
NA	TRBV3-1/TRBV3-2	NA	TRBJ2-2	TGTGCCAGCAGCTCTATAGAAACTGGGGAGCTGTTTTTT	CASSSIETGELFF
TRBD2	TRBV5-1	once	TRBJ2-7	TGCGCCAGCAGTTTTGGACTAGCGGGAAACGAGCAGTACTTC	CASSFGLAGNEQYF
TRBD2	TRBV6-5	NA	TRBJ2-5	TGTGCCAGCAGTTACCGCGGGAGCAGGGAAGAGACCCAGTACTTC	CASSYRGSREETQYF
NA	TRBV14	NA	TRBJ2-7	TGTGCCAGCAGCCAAGGACAGTCGCCGAACTACGAGCAGTACTTC	CASSQGQSPNYEQYF
NA	TRBV18	once	TRBJ1-1	TGTGCCAGCTCACCCGACAGTTACACTGAAGCTTTCTTT	CASSPDSYTEAFF
TRBD1	TRBV6-1	few	TRBJ2-6	TGTGCCAGCAGTGAACAGGGGGCTGGGGCCAACGTCCTGACTTTC	CASSEQGAGANVLTF
NA	TRBV18	NA	TRBJ2-7	TGTGCCAGCTCACCTGACGGGGGATCCTACGAGCAGTACTTC	CASSPDGGSYEQYF
TRBD1	TRBV18	NA	TRBJ1-1	TGTGCCAGCTCACCCCAAACGGACAGGGCTGAAGCTTTCTTT	CASSPQTDRAEAFF
NA	TRBV19	NA	TRBJ2-3	TGTGCCAGTAGGACCCTTGGGGCCTCCACAGATACGCAGTATTTT	CASRTLGASTDTQYF
TRBD2	TRBV10-1	once	TRBJ2-1	TGCGCCAGCAGAGGGACTAGCGGGAGTCCGGATGAGCAGTTCTTC	CASRGTSGSPDEQFF
NA	TRBV18	NA	TRBJ2-1	TGTGCCAGCTCACCGCCAGGCCGCTCCTACAATGAGCAGTTCTTC	CASSPPGRSYNEQFF
NA	TRBV11-2	NA	TRBJ2-5	TGTGCCAGCAGCCCGATGGGGCAGGGACAAAACCAAGAGACCCAGTACTTC	CASSPMGQGQNQETQYF
TRBD1	TRBV27	NA	TRBJ2-1	TGTGCCAGCACCAGGGACAGGGGGGTCTACAATGAGCAGTTCTTC	CASTRDRGVYNEQFF
TRBD1	TRBV27	NA	TRBJ1-1	TGTGCCAGCAGTATAGAGACAGGGGCGAACACTGAAGCTTTCTTT	CASSIETGANTEAFF
NA	TRBV28	NA	TRBJ1-3	TGTGCCAGCAGCCTGGGGGGATTTCGTGGAAACACCATATATTTT	CASSLGGFRGNTIYF
NA	TRBV21-1	few	TRBJ2-1	TGTGCCAGCATATCCAGGACTAGGCGAAATGAGCAGTTCTTC	CASISRTRRNEQFF
NA	TRBV7-8	NA	TRBJ1-4	TGTGCCAGCAGCTCCCCCAGTTCGGGTGGGTACGGAAAACTGTTTTTT	CASSSPSSGGYGKLFF
NA	TRBV7-2	many	TRBJ1-1	TGTGCCAGCAGCTTATGGCAGGGAACTCACACTGAAGCTTTCTTT	CASSLWQGTHTEAFF
NA	TRBV3-1/TRBV3-2	once	TRBJ2-1	TGTGCCAGCAGCCTAGGCAGGCACAATGAGCAGTTCTTC	CASSLGRHNEQFF
NA	TRBV7-9	NA	TRBJ1-4	TGTGCCAGCAGCTTCGACTCAACTAATGAAAAACTGTTTTTT	CASSFDSTNEKLFF
NA	TRBV19	NA	TRBJ1-4	TGTGCCAGTAGTATGCGGGGAATGAAGGCTGAAAAACTGTTTTTT	CASSMRGMKAEKLFF
NA	TRBV10-2	medium-sized	TRBJ2-5	TGCGCCAGCAACCGCGGGACCCAGTACTTC	CASNRGTQYF
NA	TRBV27	NA	TRBJ1-6	TGTGCCAGCAGTTTTCAGCGATTAAGCTCCTATAATTCACCCCTCCACTTT	CASSFQRLSSYNSPLHF
NA	TRBV4-1	NA	TRBJ1-2	TGCGCCAGCAGCCAAGATCGAAGTACAGGGACTGGCTACACCTTC	CASSQDRSTGTGYTF
TRBD1	TRBV19	NA	TRBJ1-4	TGTGCCAGTAGCACCCTACCGGACAGGGTTAATGAAAAACTGTTTTTT	CASSTLPDRVNEKLFF
NA	TRBV7-2	NA	TRBJ2-7	TGTGCCAGCAGCTACTACTACGAGCAGTACTTC	CASSYYYEQYF
TRBD2	TRBV4-2	NA	TRBJ2-1	TGTGCCAGCAGCCAAGCTCCGGGACTAGTTAATTCGAATGGGTTCTTC	CASSQAPGLVNSNGFF
TRBD1	TRBV28	NA	TRBJ2-7	TGTGCCAGCAGCCCAGGGGGCACCCCCTCCTACGAGCAGTACTTC	CASSPGGTPSYEQYF
NA	TRBV7-6	once	TRBJ2-7	TGTGCCAGCAGTTTAGGGAATAGAGGCGGGAACCCCCTCTACGAGCAGTACTTC	CASSLGNRGGNPLYEQYF
TRBD2	TRBV6-5	NA	TRBJ2-1	TGTGCCAGCAGACGGCTAGCGGGTCTCCATGAGCAGTTCTTC	CASRRLAGLHEQFF
TRBD2	TRBV19	NA	TRBJ2-3	TGTGCCAGTAGTACCCGGACTAGCGGGACTCAGTATACGCAGTATTTT	CASSTRTSGTQYTQYF
NA	TRBV30	NA	TRBJ2-6	TGTGCCTGGAGTGGAGGGGGGGCCGGGGCCAACGTCCTGACTTTC	CAWSGGGAGANVLTF
TRBD1	TRBV27	NA	TRBJ1-5	TGTGCCAGCAGGCCCTACCAGGGGGGAGGCCAGCCCCAGCATTTT	CASRPYQGGGQPQHF
NA	TRBV18	NA	TRBJ2-7	TGTGCCAGCTCACCACCGGGCACACCTCACGAGCAGTACTTC	CASSPPGTPHEQYF
NA	TRBV4-2	NA	TRBJ2-3	TGTGCCAGCAGCCAGGCTCCCGGGGTTACGCAGTATTTT	CASSQAPGVTQYF
NA	TRBV7-9	NA	TRBJ1-3	TGTGCCAGCAGCTTAGAGAGTGCTGGAAACACCATATATTTT	CASSLESAGNTIYF
NA	TRBV10-3	NA	TRBJ2-7	TGTGCCATCAGTGAATTCCAGTCCTACGAGCAGTACTTC	CAISEFQSYEQYF
TRBD1	TRBV27	NA	TRBJ1-6	TGTGCCAGCAGTTCCGGGACAGGGATTTCACCCCTCCACTTT	CASSSGTGISPLHF
TRBD1	TRBV5-1	NA	TRBJ1-1	TGCGCCAGCAGCTTGGGAGGGACAGGGGGGAACACTGAAGCTTTCTTT	CASSLGGTGGNTEAFF
NA	TRBV7-6	once	TRBJ2-5	TGTGCCAGCAGCCGAGTTTCCCAGTACTTC	CASSRVSQYF
TRBD1	TRBV19	NA	TRBJ1-4	TGTGCCAGTAGTGACAGGGGCCGCCAGGATGAAAAACTGTTTTTT	CASSDRGRQDEKLFF
TRBD1	TRBV7-6	NA	TRBJ2-7	TGTGCCAGCAGCTCGCGCCGGTTGGGACAGGGGTTCTACGAGCAGTACTTC	CASSSRRLGQGFYEQYF
NA	TRBV4-2	NA	TRBJ2-7	TGTGCCAGCAGCCAAGCAGGGGCCAACTACGAGCAGTACTTC	CASSQAGANYEQYF
NA	TRBV5-4	NA	TRBJ1-1	TGTGCCACAGGGCAGGTAAACACTGAAGCTTTCTTT	CATGQVNTEAFF
TRBD2	TRBV10-1	NA	TRBJ2-1	TGCGCCAGCAGTGGATCCCGGGGGGGGACTAGGGACAATGAGCAGTTCTTC	CASSGSRGGTRDNEQFF
TRBD2	TRBV5-6	NA	TRBJ2-5	TGTGCCAGCAGCTGGGGACTAGCGGGACTAGAGACCCAGTACTTC	CASSWGLAGLETQYF
NA	TRBV24-1	NA	TRBJ2-7	TGTGCCACCAGTGATGGGGCAGGCGACGAGCAGTACTTC	CATSDGAGDEQYF